A selection of T cell receptor beta chains follows, all from one sample in a study of blood T cell repertoires in COVID-19. Generated by immunoSEQ multiplex PCR, the TCRdb table keeps only in-frame clones and is missing some. The sample has approximately 290,000 clones; about 80% are singletons. The source material was peripheral blood. The receptors stem from a person in their 70s with COVID-19, enrolled during active disease. Each CDR3 is given with its conserved first and last residue.

14	TRBV5-5	TRBJ2-2	CASASLGSTGELFF
16	TRBV5-1	TRBJ2-7	CASSFVTGGVQYEQYF
13	TRBV5-4	TRBJ1-5	CAYTGGGNQPQHF
11	TRBV13	TRBJ1-6	CASSNRASLHF
11	TRBV3-1/TRBV3-2	TRBJ2-3	CASSQRDTQYF
14	TRBV11-2	TRBJ1-4	CASSPRGSDEKLFF
13	TRBV6-5	TRBJ2-5	CASSSEFGETQYF
14	TRBV19	TRBJ2-5	CASSIRQTQETQYF
17	TRBV28	TRBJ2-7	CASWDGGWRGNFYEQYF
12	TRBV11-3	TRBJ2-7	CASSFPTGKQYF
14	TRBV7-3	TRBJ2-1	CASSLRFGVYEQFF
15	TRBV21-1	TRBJ1-2	CASSKGTGGNYGYTF
20	TRBV28	TRBJ2-3	CASSLRGAQDRGRGPDTQYF
13	TRBV6-6	TRBJ1-1	CASSLTEVAEAFF
18	TRBV6-4	TRBJ2-5	CASSPIQTSGGFQETQYF
15	TRBV6-5	TRBJ2-3	CASSSGQGVADTQYF
15	TRBV11-3	TRBJ1-1	CASSLGGQLNTEAFF
15	TRBV6-6	TRBJ1-4	CASSYEGVANEKLFF
14	TRBV11-2	TRBJ2-1	CASSKATGNYEQFF
15	TRBV6-6	TRBJ2-3	CASSRSRGAADTQYF
14	TRBV14	TRBJ2-3	CASSQTGGTDTQYF
15	TRBV7-2	TRBJ2-1	CASSSPSGTYNEQFF
16	TRBV7-6	TRBJ1-3	CASSLDFGGYGNTIYF
16	TRBV7-3	TRBJ2-3	CASSLNGRGSTDTQYF
17	TRBV14	TRBJ2-1	CASSPLGGRSIYNEQFF
15	TRBV7-2	TRBJ2-1	CASRIAGGDPNEQFF
14	TRBV29-1	TRBJ2-7	CSVELGHRTNEQYF
16	TRBV28	TRBJ1-3	CASWARRGFSGNTIYF
13	TRBV19	TRBJ2-3	CASSPLSGNTQYF
14	TRBV5-6	TRBJ2-7	CASSLGSSLKEQYF
12	TRBV28	TRBJ1-6	CASSSPRVTLHF
11	TRBV12-3/TRBV12-4	TRBJ1-1	CASTTSAGAFF
15	TRBV3-1/TRBV3-2	TRBJ2-2	CASSQGTVITGELFF
19	TRBV28	TRBJ2-7	CASSFGEPFGGMYLTVQYF
13	TRBV2	TRBJ2-7	CASGAGYRDEQYF